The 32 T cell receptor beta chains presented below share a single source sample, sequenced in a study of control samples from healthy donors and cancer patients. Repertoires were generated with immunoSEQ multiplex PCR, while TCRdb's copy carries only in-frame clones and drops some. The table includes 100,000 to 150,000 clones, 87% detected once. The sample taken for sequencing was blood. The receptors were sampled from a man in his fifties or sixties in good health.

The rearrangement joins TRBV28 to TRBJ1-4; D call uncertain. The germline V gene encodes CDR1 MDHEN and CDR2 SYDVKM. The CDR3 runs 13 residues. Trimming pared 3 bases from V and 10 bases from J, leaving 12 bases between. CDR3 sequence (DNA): TGTGCCAGCAGTTTTTCGGGGAGTGGAAAACTGTTTTTT. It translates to CASSFSGSGKLFF.

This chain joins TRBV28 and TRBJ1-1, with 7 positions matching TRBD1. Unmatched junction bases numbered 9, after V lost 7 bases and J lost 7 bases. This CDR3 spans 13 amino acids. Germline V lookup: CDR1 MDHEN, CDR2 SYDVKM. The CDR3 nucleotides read TGTGCCAGCATTGTACAGGGGTTCAATGAAGCTTTCTTT. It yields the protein CASIVQGFNEAFF. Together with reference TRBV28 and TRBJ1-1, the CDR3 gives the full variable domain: DVKVTQSSRYLVKRTGEKVFLECVQDMDHENMFWYRQDPGLGLRLIYFSYDVKMKEKGDIPEGYSVSREKKERFSLILESASTNQTSMYLCASIVQGFNEAFFGQGTRLTVV.

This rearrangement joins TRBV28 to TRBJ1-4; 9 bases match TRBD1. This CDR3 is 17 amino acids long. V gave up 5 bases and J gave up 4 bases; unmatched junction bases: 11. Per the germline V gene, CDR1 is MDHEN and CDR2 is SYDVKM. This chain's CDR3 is CASSITGGRGSNEKLFF. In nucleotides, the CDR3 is TGTGCCAGCAGTATCACAGGGGGCAGGGGAAGTAATGAAAAACTGTTTTTT.

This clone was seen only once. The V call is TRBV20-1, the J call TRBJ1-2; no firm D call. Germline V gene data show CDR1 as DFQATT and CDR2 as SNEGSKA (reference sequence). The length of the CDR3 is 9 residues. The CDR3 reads CSRDQGYTF. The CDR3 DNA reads TGCTCCCGGGATCAAGGCTACACCTTC.

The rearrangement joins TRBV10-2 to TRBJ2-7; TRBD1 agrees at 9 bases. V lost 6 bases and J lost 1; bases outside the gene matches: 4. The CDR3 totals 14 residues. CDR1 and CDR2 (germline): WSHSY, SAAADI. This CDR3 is CASRTGQGSYEQYF. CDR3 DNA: TGCGCCAGCAGGACGGGACAGGGTTCCTACGAGCAGTACTTC.

As DNA, the CDR3 is TGTGCCACCAGTGACCGGGACCAAAATGAAAAACTGTTTTTT. The encoded protein is CATSDRDQNEKLFF. The chain employs TRBV24-1 and TRBJ1-4, with a tentative D call TRBD1 (5 bases). This CDR3 region has 14 residues. Trimming removed 4 bases from V and 5 bases from J, with 10 bases in between. Germline V lookup: CDR1 KGHDR, CDR2 SFDVKD.

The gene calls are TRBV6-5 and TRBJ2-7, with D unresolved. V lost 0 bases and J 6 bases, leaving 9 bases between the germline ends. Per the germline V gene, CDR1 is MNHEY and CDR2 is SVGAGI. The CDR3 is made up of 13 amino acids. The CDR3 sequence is CASSYSVGPEQYF. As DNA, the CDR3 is TGTGCCAGCAGTTACTCTGTAGGTCCCGAGCAGTACTTC.

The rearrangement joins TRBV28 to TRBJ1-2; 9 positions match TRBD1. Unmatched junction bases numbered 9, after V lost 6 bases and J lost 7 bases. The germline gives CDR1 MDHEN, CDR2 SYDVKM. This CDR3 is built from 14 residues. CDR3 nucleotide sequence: TGTGCCAGCAGGGCCTCCGGGACAGGGTTTGGCTACACCTTC. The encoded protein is CASRASGTGFGYTF.

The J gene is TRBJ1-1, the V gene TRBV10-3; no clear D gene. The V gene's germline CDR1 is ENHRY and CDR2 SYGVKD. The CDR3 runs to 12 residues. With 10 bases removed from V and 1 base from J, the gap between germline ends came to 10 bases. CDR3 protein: CATGRGNTEAFF. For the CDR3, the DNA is TGTGCCACCGGACGCGGGAACACTGAAGCTTTCTTT.

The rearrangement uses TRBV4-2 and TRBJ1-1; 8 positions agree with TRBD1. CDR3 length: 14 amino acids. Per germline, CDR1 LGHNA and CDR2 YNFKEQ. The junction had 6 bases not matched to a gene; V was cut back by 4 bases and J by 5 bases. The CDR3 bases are TGTGCCAGCAGCCGAGAACAGGGGGTGACTGAAGCTTTCTTT. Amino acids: CASSREQGVTEAFF.

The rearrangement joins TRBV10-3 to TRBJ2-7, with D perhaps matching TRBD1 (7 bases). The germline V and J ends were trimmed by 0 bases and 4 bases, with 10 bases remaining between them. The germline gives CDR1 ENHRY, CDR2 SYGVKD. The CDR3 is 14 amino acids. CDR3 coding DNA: TGTGCCATCAGTGAGTCTCAGGGGGGATACGAGCAGTACTTC. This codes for CAISESQGGYEQYF.

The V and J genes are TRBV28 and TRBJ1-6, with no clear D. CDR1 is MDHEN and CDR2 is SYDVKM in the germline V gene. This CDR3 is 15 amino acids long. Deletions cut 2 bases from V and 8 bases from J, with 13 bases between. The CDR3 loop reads CASSLSLVQYSPLHF. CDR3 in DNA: TGTGCCAGCAGTTTAAGTCTGGTACAGTATTCACCCCTCCACTTT.

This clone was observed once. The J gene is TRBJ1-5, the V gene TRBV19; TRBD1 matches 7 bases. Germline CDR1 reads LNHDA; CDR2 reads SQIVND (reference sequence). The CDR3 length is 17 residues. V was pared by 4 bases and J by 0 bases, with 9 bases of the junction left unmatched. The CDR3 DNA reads TGTGCCAGTAGTACCACCCGGGGACAGTATAGCAATCAGCCCCAGCATTTT. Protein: CASSTTRGQYSNQPQHF.

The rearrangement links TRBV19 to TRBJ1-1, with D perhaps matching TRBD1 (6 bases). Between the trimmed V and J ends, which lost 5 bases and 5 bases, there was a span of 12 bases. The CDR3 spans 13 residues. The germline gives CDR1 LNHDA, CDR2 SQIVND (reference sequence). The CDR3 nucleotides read TGTGCCAGTAGTGATAGGGGGTATACTGAAGCTTTCTTT. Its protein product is CASSDRGYTEAFF. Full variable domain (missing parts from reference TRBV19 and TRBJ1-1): DGGITQSPKYLFRKEGQNVTLSCEQNLNHDAMYWYRQDPGQGLRLIYYSQIVNDFQKGDIAEGYSVSREKKESFPLTVTSAQKNPTAFYLCASSDRGYTEAFFGQGTRLTVV.

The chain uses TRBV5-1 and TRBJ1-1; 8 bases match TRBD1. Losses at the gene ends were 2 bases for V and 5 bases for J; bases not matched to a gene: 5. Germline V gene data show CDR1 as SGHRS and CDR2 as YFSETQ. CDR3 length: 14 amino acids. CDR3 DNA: TGCGCCAGCAGCTTTCAGGGGGCAGGAACTGAAGCTTTCTTT. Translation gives CASSFQGAGTEAFF.

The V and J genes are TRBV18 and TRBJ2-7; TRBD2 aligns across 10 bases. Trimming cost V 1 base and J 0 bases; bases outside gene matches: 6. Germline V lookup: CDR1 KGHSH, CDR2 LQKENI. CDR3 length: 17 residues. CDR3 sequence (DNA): TGTGCCAGCTCACCACTGGACCTAGCGGGGGCCTCCTACGAGCAGTACTTC. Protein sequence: CASSPLDLAGASYEQYF.

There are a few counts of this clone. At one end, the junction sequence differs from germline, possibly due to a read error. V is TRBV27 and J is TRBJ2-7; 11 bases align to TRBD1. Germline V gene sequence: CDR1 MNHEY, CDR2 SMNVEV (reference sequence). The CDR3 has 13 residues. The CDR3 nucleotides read TGTGCCAGCAGTTTAAGGGGACAGGGGGTCATGCGCTTC. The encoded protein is CASSLRGQGVMRF.

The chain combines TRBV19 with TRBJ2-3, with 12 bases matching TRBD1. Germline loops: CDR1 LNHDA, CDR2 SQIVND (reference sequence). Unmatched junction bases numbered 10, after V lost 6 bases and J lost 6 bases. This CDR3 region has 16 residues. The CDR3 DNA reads TGTGCCAGTAGCGACCCCGGGACAGGGGGCTCGGATACGCAGTATTTT. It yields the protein CASSDPGTGGSDTQYF.

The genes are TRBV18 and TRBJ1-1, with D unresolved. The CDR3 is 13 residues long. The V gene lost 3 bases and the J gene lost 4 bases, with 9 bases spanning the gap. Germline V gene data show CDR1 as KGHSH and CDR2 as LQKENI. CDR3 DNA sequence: TGTGCCAGCTCACCGGGGTCGACCACTGAAGCTTTCTTT. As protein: CASSPGSTTEAFF. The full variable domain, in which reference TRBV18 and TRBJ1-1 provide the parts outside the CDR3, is NAGVMQNPRHLVRRRGQEARLRCSPMKGHSHVYWYRQLPEEGLKFMVYLQKENIIDESGMPKERFSAEFPKEGPSILRIQQVVRGDSAAYFCASSPGSTTEAFFGQGTRLTVV.

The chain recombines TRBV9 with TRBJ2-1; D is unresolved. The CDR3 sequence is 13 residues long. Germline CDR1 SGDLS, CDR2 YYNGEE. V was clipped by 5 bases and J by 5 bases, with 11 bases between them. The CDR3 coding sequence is TGTGCCAGCAGTGCTGAGAGAGACAATGAGCAGTTCTTC. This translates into CASSAERDNEQFF.

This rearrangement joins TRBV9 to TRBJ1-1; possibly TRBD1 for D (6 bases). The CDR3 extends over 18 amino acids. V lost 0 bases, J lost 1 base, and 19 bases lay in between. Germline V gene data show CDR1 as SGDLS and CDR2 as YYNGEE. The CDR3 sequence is CASSVEAPPWTANTEAFF. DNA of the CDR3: TGTGCCAGCAGCGTAGAAGCCCCTCCCTGGACAGCGAACACTGAAGCTTTCTTT.

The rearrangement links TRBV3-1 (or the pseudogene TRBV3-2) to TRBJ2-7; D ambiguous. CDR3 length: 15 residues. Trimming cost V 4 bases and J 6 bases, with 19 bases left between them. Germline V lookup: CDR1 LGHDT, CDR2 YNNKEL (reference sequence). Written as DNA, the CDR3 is TGTGCCAGCAGCCCCTTAGTTCCTGAGTGGGGCGAGCAGTACTTC. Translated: CASSPLVPEWGEQYF.

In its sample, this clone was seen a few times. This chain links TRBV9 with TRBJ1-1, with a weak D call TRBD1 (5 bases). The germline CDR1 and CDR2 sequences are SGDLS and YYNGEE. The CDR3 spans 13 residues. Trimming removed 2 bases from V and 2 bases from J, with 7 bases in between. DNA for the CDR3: TGTGCCAGCAGCGTGACAGCCAACACTGAAGCTTTCTTT. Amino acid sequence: CASSVTANTEAFF.

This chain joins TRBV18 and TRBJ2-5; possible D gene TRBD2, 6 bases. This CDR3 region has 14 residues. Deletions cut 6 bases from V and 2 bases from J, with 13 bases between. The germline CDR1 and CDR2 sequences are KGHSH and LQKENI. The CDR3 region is CASSRTGLQETQYF. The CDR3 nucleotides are TGTGCCAGCTCCCGAACAGGACTACAAGAGACCCAGTACTTC.

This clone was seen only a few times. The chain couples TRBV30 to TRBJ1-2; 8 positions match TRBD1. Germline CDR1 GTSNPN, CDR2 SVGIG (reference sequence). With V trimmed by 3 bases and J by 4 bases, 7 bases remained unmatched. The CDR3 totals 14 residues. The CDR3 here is CAWSPRQGLYGYTF. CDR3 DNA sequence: TGTGCCTGGAGCCCCCGACAGGGGCTCTATGGCTACACCTTC.

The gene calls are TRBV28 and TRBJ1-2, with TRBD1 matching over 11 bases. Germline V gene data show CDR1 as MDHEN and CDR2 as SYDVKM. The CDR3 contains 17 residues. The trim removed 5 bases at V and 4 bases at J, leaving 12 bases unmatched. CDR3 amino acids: CASSPTGTGGIAYGYTF. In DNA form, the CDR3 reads TGTGCCAGCAGTCCCACCGGGACAGGGGGGATAGCCTATGGCTACACCTTC.

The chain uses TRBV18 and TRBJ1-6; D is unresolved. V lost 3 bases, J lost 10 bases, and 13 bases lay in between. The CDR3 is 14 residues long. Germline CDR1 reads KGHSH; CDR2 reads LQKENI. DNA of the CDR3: TGTGCCAGCTCACCGGACCAGGTCTCCTCACCCCTCCACTTT. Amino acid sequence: CASSPDQVSSPLHF.

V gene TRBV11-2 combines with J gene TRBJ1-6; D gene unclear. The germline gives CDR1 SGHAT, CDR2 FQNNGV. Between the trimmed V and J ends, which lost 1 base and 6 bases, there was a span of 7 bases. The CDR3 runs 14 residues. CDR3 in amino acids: CASSLVISNSPLHF. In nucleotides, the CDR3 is TGTGCCAGCAGCTTAGTTATAAGTAATTCACCCCTCCACTTT.

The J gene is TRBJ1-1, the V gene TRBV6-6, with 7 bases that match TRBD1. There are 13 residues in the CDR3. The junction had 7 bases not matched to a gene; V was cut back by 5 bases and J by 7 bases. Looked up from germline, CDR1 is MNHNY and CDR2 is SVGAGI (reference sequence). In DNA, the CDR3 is TGTGCCAGCAGTACAGGGGAACTGGGTGAAGCTTTCTTT. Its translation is CASSTGELGEAFF.

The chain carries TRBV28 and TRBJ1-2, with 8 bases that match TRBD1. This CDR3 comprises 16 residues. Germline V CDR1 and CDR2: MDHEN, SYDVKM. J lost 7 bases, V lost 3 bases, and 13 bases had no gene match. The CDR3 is CASSFYGQGGISGYTF. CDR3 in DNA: TGTGCCAGCAGTTTCTACGGACAGGGAGGAATAAGTGGCTACACCTTC.

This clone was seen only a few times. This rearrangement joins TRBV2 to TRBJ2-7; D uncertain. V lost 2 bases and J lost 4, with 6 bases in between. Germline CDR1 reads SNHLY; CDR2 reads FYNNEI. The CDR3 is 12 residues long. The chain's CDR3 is CASSEISYEQYF. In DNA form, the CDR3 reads TGTGCCAGCAGTGAAATTAGTTACGAGCAGTACTTC.

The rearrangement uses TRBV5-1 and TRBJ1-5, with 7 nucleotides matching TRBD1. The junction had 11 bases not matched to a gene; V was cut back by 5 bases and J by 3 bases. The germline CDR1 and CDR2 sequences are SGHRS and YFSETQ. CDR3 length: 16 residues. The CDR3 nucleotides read TGCGCCAGCAGAATTGGGACAGACTCATACAATCAGCCCCAGCATTTT. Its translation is CASRIGTDSYNQPQHF. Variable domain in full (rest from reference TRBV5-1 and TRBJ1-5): KAGVTQTPRYLIKTRGQQVTLSCSPISGHRSVSWYQQTPGQGLQFLFEYFSETQRNKGNFPGRFSGRQFSNSRSEMNVSTLELGDSALYLCASRIGTDSYNQPQHFGDGTRLSIL.